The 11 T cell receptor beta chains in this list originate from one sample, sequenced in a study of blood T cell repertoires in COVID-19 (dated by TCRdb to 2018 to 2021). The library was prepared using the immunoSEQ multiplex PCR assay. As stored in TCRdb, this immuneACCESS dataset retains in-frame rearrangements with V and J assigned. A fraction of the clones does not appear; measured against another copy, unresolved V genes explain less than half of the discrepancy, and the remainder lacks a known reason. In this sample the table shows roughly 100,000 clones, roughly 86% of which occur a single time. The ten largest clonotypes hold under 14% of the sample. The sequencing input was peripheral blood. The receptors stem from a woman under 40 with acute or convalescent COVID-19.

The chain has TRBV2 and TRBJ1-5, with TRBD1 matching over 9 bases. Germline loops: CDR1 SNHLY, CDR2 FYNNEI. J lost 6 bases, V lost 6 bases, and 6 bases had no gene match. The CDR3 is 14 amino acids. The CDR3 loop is CASRVQGAGQPQHF. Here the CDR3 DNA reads TGTGCCAGCAGAGTACAGGGGGCGGGTCAGCCCCAGCATTTT.

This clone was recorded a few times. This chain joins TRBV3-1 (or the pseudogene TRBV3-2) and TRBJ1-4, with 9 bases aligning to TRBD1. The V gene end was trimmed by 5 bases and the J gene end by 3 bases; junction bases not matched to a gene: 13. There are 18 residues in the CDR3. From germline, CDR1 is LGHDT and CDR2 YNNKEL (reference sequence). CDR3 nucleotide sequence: TGTGCCAGCAGCGCCCAGTTGGGACAGGGACCCCCTAATGAAAAACTGTTTTTT. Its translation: CASSAQLGQGPPNEKLFF.

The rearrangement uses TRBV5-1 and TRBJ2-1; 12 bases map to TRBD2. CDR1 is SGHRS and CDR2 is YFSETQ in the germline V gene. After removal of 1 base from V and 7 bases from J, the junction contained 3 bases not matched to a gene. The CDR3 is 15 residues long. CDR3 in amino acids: CASSLTSGGNNEQFF. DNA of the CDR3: TGCGCCAGCAGCTTGACTAGCGGGGGGAATAATGAGCAGTTCTTC.

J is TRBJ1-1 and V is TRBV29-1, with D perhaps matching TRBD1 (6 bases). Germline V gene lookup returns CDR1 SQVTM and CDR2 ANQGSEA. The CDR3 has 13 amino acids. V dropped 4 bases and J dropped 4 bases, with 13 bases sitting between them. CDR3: CSVGGPRGTEAFF. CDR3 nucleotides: TGCAGCGTTGGGGGGCCGAGGGGCACTGAAGCTTTCTTT.

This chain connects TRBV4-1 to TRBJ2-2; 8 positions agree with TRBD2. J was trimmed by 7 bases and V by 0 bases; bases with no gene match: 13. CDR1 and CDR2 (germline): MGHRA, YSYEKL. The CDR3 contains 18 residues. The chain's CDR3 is CASSQDWAGGPLGGELFF. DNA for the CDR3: TGCGCCAGCAGCCAAGATTGGGCGGGGGGACCCCTGGGCGGGGAGCTGTTTTTT.

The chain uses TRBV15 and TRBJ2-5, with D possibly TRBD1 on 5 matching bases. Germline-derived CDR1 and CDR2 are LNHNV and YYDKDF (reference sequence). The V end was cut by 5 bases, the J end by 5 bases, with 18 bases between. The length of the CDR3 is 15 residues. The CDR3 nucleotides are TGTGCCACCAGCGGATACAGGCAGCCAGGGGAGACCCAGTACTTC. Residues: CATSGYRQPGETQYF.

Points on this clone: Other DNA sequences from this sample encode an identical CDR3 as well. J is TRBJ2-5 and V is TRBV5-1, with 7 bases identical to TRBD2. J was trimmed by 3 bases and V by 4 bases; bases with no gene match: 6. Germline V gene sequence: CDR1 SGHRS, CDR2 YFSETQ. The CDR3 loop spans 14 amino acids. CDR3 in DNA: TGCGCCAGCAGCCTTCTGGCGGGGGAAGAGACCCAGTACTTC. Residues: CASSLLAGEETQYF. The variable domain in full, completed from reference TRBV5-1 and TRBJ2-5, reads KAGVTQTPRYLIKTRGQQVTLSCSPISGHRSVSWYQQTPGQGLQFLFEYFSETQRNKGNFPGRFSGRQFSNSRSEMNVSTLELGDSALYLCASSLLAGEETQYFGPGTRLLVL.

Here the CDR3 DNA reads TGTGCCAGCAGGTCGGGGGGGTCTGCGAGTGAGGGCTACACCTTC. Protein sequence: CASRSGGSASEGYTF. The genes are TRBV6-6 and TRBJ1-2, with D tentatively TRBD1 (5 bases). CDR3 size: 15 residues. Germline V gives CDR1 MNHNY, CDR2 SVGAGI (reference sequence). V was cut by 6 bases and J by 8 bases, with 22 bases left in between.

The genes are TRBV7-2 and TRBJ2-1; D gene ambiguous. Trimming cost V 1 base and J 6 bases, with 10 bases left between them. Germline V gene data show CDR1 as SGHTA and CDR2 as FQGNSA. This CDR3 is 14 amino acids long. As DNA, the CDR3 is TGTGCCAGCAGCTTAGTTTTAGCTACCAATGAGCAGTTCTTC. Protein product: CASSLVLATNEQFF.

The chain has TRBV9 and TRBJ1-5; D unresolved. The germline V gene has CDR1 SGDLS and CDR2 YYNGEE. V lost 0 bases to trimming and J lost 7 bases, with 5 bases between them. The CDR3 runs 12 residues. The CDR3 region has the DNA TGTGCCAGCAGCGTAGTCTTACAGCCCCAGCATTTT. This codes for CASSVVLQPQHF.

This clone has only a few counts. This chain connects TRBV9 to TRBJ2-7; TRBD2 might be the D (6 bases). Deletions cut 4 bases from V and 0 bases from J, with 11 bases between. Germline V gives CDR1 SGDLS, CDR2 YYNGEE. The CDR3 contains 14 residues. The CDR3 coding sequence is TGTGCCAGCAGCTCCGGAGGGCACTCCTACGAGCAGTACTTC. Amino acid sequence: CASSSGGHSYEQYF.